This TCR beta chain was documented in a study of blood T cell repertoires in COVID-19. Overall study: PBMCs, B-cell-depleted T cells, or T cells were the source of the cDNA or gDNA that made up the material.

The cohort comprised adults aged 18 to 89 years residing in around 25 US areas. Cohorts were determined from participant-reported clinical history. Germline trimming cut 6 bases from V and 4 bases from J; bases unmatched to any gene: 7. This CDR3 region has 15 residues. Germline-derived CDR1 and CDR2 are SNHLY and FYNNEI. The assay was immunoSEQ multiplex PCR, and TCRdb's table has in-frame clones only and misses some. The sample lists roughly 220,000 clones, about 83% occurring once. J is TRBJ2-3 and V is TRBV2; TRBD2 aligns across 10 bases. This clonotype was obtained from a woman between 35 and 50 years old who had recovered from COVID-19. Sequenced sample: PBMCs or T cells enriched from blood (not recorded which). In DNA form, the CDR3 reads TGTGCCAGCAGACCCGGACTAGCGGCCCCAGATACGCAGTATTTT. Translation: CASRPGLAAPDTQYF.